The 26 T cell receptor beta chains below come from one sample, sequenced in a study of CD8+ T cells in alopecia areata. Following RNA extraction, reverse transcription yielded cDNA that acted as the sequencing template. Only in-frame clones appear in the TCRdb table, and some are missing; sequencing was by immunoSEQ multiplex PCR. The sample records 160,000 or so clones, about 61% being singletons. The treatment denotes: oral pan-JAK inhibitor, 5-10 mg twice daily. The specimen comprised CD4+ T cells sorted from blood, sampled around week 55, from a patient treated with tofacitinib. The origin of the receptors is a human donor with alopecia areata.

The chain recombines TRBV10-3 with TRBJ2-1; D is tentatively TRBD1 or TRBD2 (5 bases each). V was pared by 1 base and J by 7 bases, with 5 bases between. CDR1 is ENHRY, CDR2 SYGVKD, per germline. This CDR3 has 12 amino acids. In nucleotides, the CDR3 is TGTGCCATCAGTGAGTGGGGGAATGAGCAGTTCTTC. Protein sequence: CAISEWGNEQFF.

This chain joins TRBV30 and TRBJ1-4; the match to TRBD1 covers 8 bases. Germline V gene lookup returns CDR1 GTSNPN and CDR2 SVGIG (reference sequence). The ends lost 3 bases at V and 8 bases at J; junction bases unmatched: 5. This CDR3 spans 13 amino acids. As DNA, the CDR3 is TGTGCCTGGAGCGGCGGACAGGGCGAAAAACTGTTTTTT. It translates to CAWSGGQGEKLFF.

This sequence joins TRBV11-1 and TRBJ2-5; a possible D gene is TRBD2 (6 bases). Trimming cost V 3 bases and J 3 bases, with 8 bases left between them. The CDR3 sequence is 13 residues long. CDR1 and CDR2 (germline): SGHAT, FQDESV (reference sequence). CDR3 protein: CASSLVAEETQYF. The CDR3 DNA is TGTGCCAGCAGCTTGGTAGCGGAAGAGACCCAGTACTTC. Together with reference TRBV11-1 and TRBJ2-5, the CDR3 gives the full variable domain: EAEVAQSPRYKITEKSQAVAFWCDPISGHATLYWYRQILGQGPELLVQFQDESVVDDSQLPKDRFSAERLKGVDSTLKIQPAELGDSAMYLCASSLVAEETQYFGPGTRLLVL.

This clone has a handful of counts. The chain carries TRBV7-9 and TRBJ2-2; D is ambiguous. The length of the CDR3 is 18 residues. CDR1 SEHNR and CDR2 FQNEAQ come from the germline V gene (reference sequence). Deletions cut 5 bases from V and 0 bases from J, with 19 bases between. In DNA, the CDR3 is TGTGCCAGCAGCGGTCGGGCGGATTATATCGCGAACACCGGGGAGCTGTTTTTT. Translated, it gives CASSGRADYIANTGELFF.

Only a few counts were recorded for this clone. The genes are TRBV5-1 and TRBJ2-6; 7 bases agree with TRBD2. The CDR3 is 18 residues long. J lost 0 bases, V lost 4 bases, and 10 bases had no gene match. Per germline, CDR1 SGHRS and CDR2 YFSETQ. This CDR3 reads CASSLRTSRSSGANVLTF. As DNA, the CDR3 is TGCGCCAGCAGCCTCCGGACTAGTCGGAGCTCTGGGGCCAACGTCCTGACTTTC.

The V call is TRBV5-1, the J call TRBJ2-3, with TRBD1 matching 7 bases. This CDR3 comprises 17 residues. In germline, CDR1 is SGHRS, CDR2 YFSETQ. V lost 0 bases to trimming and J lost 3 bases; unmatched junction nucleotides: 10. CDR3 nucleotide sequence: TGCGCCAGCAGCTTGGAAGGGACAGCCCTAGGTACAGATACGCAGTATTTT. Its protein is CASSLEGTALGTDTQYF. Supplemented by reference TRBV5-1 and TRBJ2-3, the full variable domain reads KAGVTQTPRYLIKTRGQQVTLSCSPISGHRSVSWYQQTPGQGLQFLFEYFSETQRNKGNFPGRFSGRQFSNSRSEMNVSTLELGDSALYLCASSLEGTALGTDTQYFGPGTRLTVL.

The V gene is TRBV19, the J gene TRBJ1-1; no reliable D call. The CDR3 is 13 amino acids. V shed 3 bases and J shed 2 bases, with 7 bases lying between them. Germline loops: CDR1 LNHDA, CDR2 SQIVND (reference sequence). The CDR3 DNA sequence: TGTGCCAGTAGTATGGCAGCAAACACTGAAGCTTTCTTT. Protein: CASSMAANTEAFF.

The V call is TRBV7-9, the J call TRBJ2-7, with 10 bases fitting TRBD1. Germline loops: CDR1 SEHNR, CDR2 FQNEAQ (reference sequence). This CDR3 region has 15 residues. The trim removed 6 bases at V and 3 bases at J, leaving 8 bases unmatched. The CDR3 spells CASSYTGQGDYEQYF. CDR3 nucleotide sequence: TGTGCCAGCAGTTATACCGGACAGGGGGACTACGAGCAGTACTTC.

The genes are TRBV19 and TRBJ1-2, with D uncertain. The CDR3 sequence is 11 residues long. V was trimmed by 4 bases and J by 5 bases, leaving 5 bases between them. The germline V gene has CDR1 LNHDA and CDR2 SQIVND (reference sequence). CDR3 sequence (DNA): TGTGCCAGTAGTAGCGTTTATGGCTACACCTTC. Its protein is CASSSVYGYTF.

Ten or more counts support this clone. This chain joins TRBV5-6 and TRBJ2-7; 11 bases fit TRBD1. Per the germline V gene, CDR1 is SGHDT and CDR2 is YYEEEE. The junction had 6 bases not matched to a gene; V was cut back by 0 bases and J by 7 bases. This CDR3 contains 15 residues. The CDR3 DNA reads TGTGCCAGCAGCTTGGACGGGACAGGGGGAAGGGAGCAGTACTTC. Residues: CASSLDGTGGREQYF.

This rearrangement joins TRBV5-1 to TRBJ2-3; D uncertain. CDR1 SGHRS and CDR2 YFSETQ come from the germline V gene. The CDR3 length is 13 residues. Trimming left V 5 bases short and J 0 bases short, with 7 bases between. CDR3 region: CASSSTSTDTQYF. The CDR3 coding sequence is TGCGCCAGCAGTTCCACGAGCACAGATACGCAGTATTTT.

The V call is TRBV2, the J call TRBJ1-1; D is possibly TRBD1 (5 bases). Germline lookup yields CDR1 SNHLY and CDR2 FYNNEI. The length of the CDR3 is 13 residues. V dropped 3 bases and J dropped 4 bases, with 9 bases sitting between them. DNA for the CDR3: TGTGCCAGCAGTGATGGGCAGGGCACTGAAGCTTTCTTT. As protein: CASSDGQGTEAFF.

This clone was recorded a few times. The chain links TRBV14 to TRBJ2-7, with unresolved D. The germline CDR1 and CDR2 sequences are SGHDN and FVKESK. This CDR3 spans 11 amino acids. The V gene lost 2 bases and the J gene lost 5 bases, with 4 bases spanning the gap. The CDR3 coding sequence is TGTGCCAGCAGCCAAATTAACGAGCAGTACTTC. Translating it yields CASSQINEQYF.

The chain is built from TRBV7-9 and TRBJ1-5; the D is unclear. Looked up from germline, CDR1 is SEHNR and CDR2 is FQNEAQ (reference sequence). The CDR3 consists of 17 residues. Trimming removed 4 bases at V and 1 base at J, with 17 bases between. CDR3 coding DNA: TGTGCCAGCAGCTCAACTGGACCTTCGGGGAGCAATCAGCCCCAGCATTTT. This translates into CASSSTGPSGSNQPQHF.

This clone was seen a few times. The rearrangement uses TRBV4-1 and TRBJ2-4; no clear D. Trimming took 0 bases from V and 7 from J, leaving 10 bases between them. This CDR3 comprises 14 residues. Germline values: CDR1 MGHRA, CDR2 YSYEKL. Here the CDR3 DNA reads TGCGCCAGCAGCCAAGAAAGACCAGCCAACATTCAGTACTTC. It is translated as CASSQERPANIQYF.

This clone was counted a single time. The CDR3, as DNA: TGTGCCAGCAGCGTATCCGGCAGGGCCGATTCACCCCTCCACTTT. Translation: CASSVSGRADSPLHF. The chain is built from TRBV9 and TRBJ1-6; weak D call: TRBD1 (5 bases). The germline V and J ends were trimmed by 1 base and 8 bases, with 13 bases remaining between them. The CDR3 has 15 residues. CDR1 SGDLS and CDR2 YYNGEE come from the germline V gene. Full variable domain (missing parts from reference TRBV9 and TRBJ1-6): DSGVTQTPKHLITATGQRVTLRCSPRSGDLSVYWYQQSLDQGLQFLIQYYNGEERAKGNILERFSAQQFPDLHSELNLSSLELGDSALYFCASSVSGRADSPLHFGNGTRLTVT.

This sequence joins TRBV13 and TRBJ1-1, with D hard to call. The CDR3 runs 15 residues. The germline V gene encodes CDR1 PRHDT and CDR2 FYEKMQ (reference sequence). Trimming cost V 4 bases and J 4 bases, with 16 bases left between them. Written as DNA, the CDR3 is TGTGCCAGCAGCTCACCGGTGGATCTCGGCACTGAAGCTTTCTTT. Encoded protein: CASSSPVDLGTEAFF.

A note on this clone: Other DNA variants within this sample encode the same CDR3. The V and J genes are TRBV29-1 and TRBJ2-5; TRBD1 is a possible D gene (5 bases). Germline loops: CDR1 SQVTM, CDR2 ANQGSEA. This CDR3 is 12 amino acids long. The V gene lost 4 bases and the J gene lost 4 bases, with 10 bases spanning the gap. The CDR3 is CSVVQGRETQYF. For the CDR3, the DNA is TGCAGCGTTGTGCAGGGCAGAGAGACCCAGTACTTC. Using reference TRBV29-1 and TRBJ2-5 for the parts outside the CDR3, the full variable domain is SAVISQKPSRDICQRGTSLTIQCQVDSQVTMMFWYRQQPGQSLTLIATANQGSEATYESGFVIDKFPISRPNLTFSTLTVSNMSPEDSSIYLCSVVQGRETQYFGPGTRLLVL.

The chain has TRBV27 and TRBJ1-5; tentatively, D is TRBD1 (5 bases). The CDR3 extends over 13 amino acids. The germline CDR1 and CDR2 sequences are MNHEY and SMNVEV (reference sequence). V lost 2 bases to trimming and J lost 4 bases, with 6 bases between them. CDR3 sequence reads: CASSLGQNQPQHF. The DNA for the CDR3 is TGTGCCAGCAGTTTAGGACAAAATCAGCCCCAGCATTTT.

To note about this clone: The sample contains more than one DNA sequence encoding this CDR3. The chain links TRBV29-1 to TRBJ2-6; D is unclear. The CDR3 spans 13 residues. The germline gives CDR1 SQVTM, CDR2 ANQGSEA. Deletions cut 4 bases from V and 1 base from J, with 5 bases between. CDR3 in DNA: TGCAGCGTTGGTGAGTCTGGGGCCAACGTCCTGACTTTC. It encodes CSVGESGANVLTF. Based on the CDR3 plus reference TRBV29-1 and TRBJ2-6, the full variable domain is SAVISQKPSRDICQRGTSLTIQCQVDSQVTMMFWYRQQPGQSLTLIATANQGSEATYESGFVIDKFPISRPNLTFSTLTVSNMSPEDSSIYLCSVGESGANVLTFGAGSRLTVL.

The chain combines TRBV5-6 with TRBJ2-7; a possible D gene is TRBD2 (5 bases). Per germline, CDR1 SGHDT and CDR2 YYEEEE. V was pared by 5 bases and J by 3 bases, with 15 bases between. The CDR3 totals 14 residues. The CDR3 DNA is TGTGCCAGCAGTTCAAAGAATCGGGGCTACGAGCAGTACTTC. Translating gives CASSSKNRGYEQYF.

The genes are TRBV6-1 and TRBJ1-5; the D is unclear. The length of the CDR3 is 15 residues. Per the germline V gene, CDR1 is MNHNS and CDR2 is SASEGT. V lost 2 bases and J lost 0, with 8 bases in between. The CDR3 loop reads CASSEQVYSNQPQHF. The CDR3 region has the DNA TGTGCCAGCAGTGAACAGGTTTATAGCAATCAGCCCCAGCATTTT.

The V call is TRBV2, the J call TRBJ2-5; D ambiguous. The CDR3 is 14 residues long. V lost 2 bases, J lost 1 base, and 8 bases lay in between. Per the germline V gene, CDR1 is SNHLY and CDR2 is FYNNEI. Written as DNA, the CDR3 is TGTGCCAGCAGTGAAAGTTGGGGCCAAGAGACCCAGTACTTC. Translating it yields CASSESWGQETQYF.

This clone was observed a few times. The chain joins TRBV7-6 to TRBJ2-1, with D unresolved. Trimming shortened V by 1 base and J by 2 bases, and 12 bases separated the two germline ends. This CDR3 is 16 amino acids long. The germline gives CDR1 SGHVS, CDR2 FNYEAQ. DNA for the CDR3: TGTGCCAGCAGCTTAGATGTCAGCACAACCTACAATGAGCAGTTCTTC. This sequence encodes CASSLDVSTTYNEQFF.

This rearrangement joins TRBV30 to TRBJ1-6, with unresolved D. This CDR3 spans 18 amino acids. V was clipped by 2 bases and J by 3 bases, with 20 bases between them. Germline V CDR1 and CDR2: GTSNPN, SVGIG (reference sequence). This chain's CDR3 is CAWSRGGRSRDYNSPLHF. The CDR3 DNA sequence: TGTGCCTGGAGTCGCGGTGGTCGCTCGAGGGACTATAATTCACCCCTCCACTTT.

The rearrangement uses TRBV6-1 and TRBJ2-5; TRBD1 agrees at 7 bases. CDR3 size: 13 residues. Germline assignment: CDR1 MNHNS and CDR2 SASEGT. With 7 bases clipped from V and 4 bases from J, the junction kept 6 bases outside the gene matches. Here the CDR3 reads CASKLGGSETQYF. CDR3 sequence (DNA): TGTGCCAGCAAACTAGGGGGCTCAGAGACCCAGTACTTC.